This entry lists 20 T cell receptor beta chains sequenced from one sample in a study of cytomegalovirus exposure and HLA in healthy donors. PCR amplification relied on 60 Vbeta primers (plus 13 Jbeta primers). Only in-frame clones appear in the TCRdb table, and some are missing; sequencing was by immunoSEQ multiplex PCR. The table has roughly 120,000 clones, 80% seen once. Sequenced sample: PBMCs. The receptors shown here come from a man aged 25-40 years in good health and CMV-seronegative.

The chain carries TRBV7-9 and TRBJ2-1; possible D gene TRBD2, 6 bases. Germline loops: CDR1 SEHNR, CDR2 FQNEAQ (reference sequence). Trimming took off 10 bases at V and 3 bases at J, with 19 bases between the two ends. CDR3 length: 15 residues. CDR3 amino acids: CAITFGRESYNEQFF. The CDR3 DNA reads TGTGCCATCACGTTTGGTCGGGAGAGCTACAATGAGCAGTTCTTC. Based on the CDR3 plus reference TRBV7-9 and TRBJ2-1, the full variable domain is DTGVSQNPRHKITKRGQNVTFRCDPISEHNRLYWYRQTLGQGPEFLTYFQNEAQLEKSRLLSDRFSAERPKGSFSTLEIQRTEQGDSAMYLCAITFGRESYNEQFFGPGTRLTVL.

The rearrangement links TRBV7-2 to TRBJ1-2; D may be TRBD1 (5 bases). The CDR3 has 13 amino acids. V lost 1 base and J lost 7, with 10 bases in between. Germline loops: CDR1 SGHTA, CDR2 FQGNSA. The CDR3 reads CASSLETAGGYTF. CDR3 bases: TGTGCCAGCAGCTTAGAGACAGCCGGTGGCTACACCTTC.

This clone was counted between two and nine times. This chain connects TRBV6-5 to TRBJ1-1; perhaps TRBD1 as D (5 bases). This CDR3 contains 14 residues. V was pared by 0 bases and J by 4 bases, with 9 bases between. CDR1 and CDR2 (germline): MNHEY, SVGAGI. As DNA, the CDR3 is TGTGCCAGCAGTTACTCCGGGGGAGGCACTGAAGCTTTCTTT. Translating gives CASSYSGGGTEAFF.

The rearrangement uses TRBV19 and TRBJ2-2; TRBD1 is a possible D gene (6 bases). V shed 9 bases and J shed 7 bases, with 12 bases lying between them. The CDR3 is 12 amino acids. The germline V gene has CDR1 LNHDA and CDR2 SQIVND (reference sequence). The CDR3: CASTGWDGELFF. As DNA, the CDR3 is TGTGCCAGCACAGGGTGGGACGGGGAGCTGTTTTTT.

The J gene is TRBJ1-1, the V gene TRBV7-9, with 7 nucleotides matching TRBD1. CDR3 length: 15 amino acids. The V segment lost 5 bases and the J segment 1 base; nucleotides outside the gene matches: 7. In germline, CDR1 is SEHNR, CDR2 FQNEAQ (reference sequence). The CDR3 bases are TGTGCCAGCAGCCTACCCAGGACAGGGAACACTGAAGCTTTCTTT. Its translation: CASSLPRTGNTEAFF.

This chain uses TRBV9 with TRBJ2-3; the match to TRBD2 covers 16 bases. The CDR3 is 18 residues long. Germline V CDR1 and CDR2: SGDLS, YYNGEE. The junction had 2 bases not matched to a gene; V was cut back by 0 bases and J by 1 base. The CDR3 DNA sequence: TGTGCCAGCAGCGTAGGGGGACTAGCGGGAGGGGGCACAGATACGCAGTATTTT. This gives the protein CASSVGGLAGGGTDTQYF. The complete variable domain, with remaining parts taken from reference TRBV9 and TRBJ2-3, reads DSGVTQTPKHLITATGQRVTLRCSPRSGDLSVYWYQQSLDQGLQFLIQYYNGEERAKGNILERFSAQQFPDLHSELNLSSLELGDSALYFCASSVGGLAGGGTDTQYFGPGTRLTVL.

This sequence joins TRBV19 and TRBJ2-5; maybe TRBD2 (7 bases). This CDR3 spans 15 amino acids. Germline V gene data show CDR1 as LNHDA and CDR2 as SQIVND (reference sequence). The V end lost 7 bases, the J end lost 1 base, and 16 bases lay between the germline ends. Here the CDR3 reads CASTPGGGSQETQYF. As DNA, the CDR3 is TGTGCCAGTACCCCTGGGGGGGGCAGCCAAGAGACCCAGTACTTC.

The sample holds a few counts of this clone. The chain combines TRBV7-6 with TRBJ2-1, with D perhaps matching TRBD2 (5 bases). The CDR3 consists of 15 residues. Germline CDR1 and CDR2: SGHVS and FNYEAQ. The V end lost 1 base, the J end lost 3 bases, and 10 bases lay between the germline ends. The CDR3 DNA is TGTGCCAGCAGCTTAGGAGGGATTCACTACAATGAGCAGTTCTTC. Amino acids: CASSLGGIHYNEQFF.

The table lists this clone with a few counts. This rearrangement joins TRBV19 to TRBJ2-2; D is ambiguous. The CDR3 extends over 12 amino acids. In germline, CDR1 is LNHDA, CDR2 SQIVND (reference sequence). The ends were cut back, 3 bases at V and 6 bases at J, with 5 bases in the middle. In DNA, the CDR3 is TGTGCCAGTAGTATTTTCGCCGGGGAGCTGTTTTTT. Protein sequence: CASSIFAGELFF.

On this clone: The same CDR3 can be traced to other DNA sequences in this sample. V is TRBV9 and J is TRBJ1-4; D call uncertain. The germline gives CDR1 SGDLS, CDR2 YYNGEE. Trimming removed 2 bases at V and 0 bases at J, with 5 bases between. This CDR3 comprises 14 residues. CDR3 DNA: TGTGCCAGCAGCGTCACAGCAACTAATGAAAAACTGTTTTTT. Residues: CASSVTATNEKLFF.

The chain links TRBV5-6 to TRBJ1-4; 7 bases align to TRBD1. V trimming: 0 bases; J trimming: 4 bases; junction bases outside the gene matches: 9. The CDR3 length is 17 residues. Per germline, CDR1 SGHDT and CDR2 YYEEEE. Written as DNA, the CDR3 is TGTGCCAGCAGCTTGGACGCAGGGGGATGGGGTAATGAAAAACTGTTTTTT. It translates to CASSLDAGGWGNEKLFF.

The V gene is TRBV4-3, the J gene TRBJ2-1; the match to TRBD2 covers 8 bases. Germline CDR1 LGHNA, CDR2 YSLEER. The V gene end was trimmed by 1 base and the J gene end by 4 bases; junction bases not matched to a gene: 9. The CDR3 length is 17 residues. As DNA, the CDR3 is TGCGCCAGCAGCCAAGCTTGGGCTAGCGGGTATTACAATGAGCAGTTCTTC. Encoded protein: CASSQAWASGYYNEQFF.

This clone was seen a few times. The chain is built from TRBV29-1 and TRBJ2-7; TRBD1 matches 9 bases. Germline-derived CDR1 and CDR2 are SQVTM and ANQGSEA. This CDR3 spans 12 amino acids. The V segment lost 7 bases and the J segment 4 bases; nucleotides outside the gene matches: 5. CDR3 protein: CSAGQGQYEQYF. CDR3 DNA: TGCAGCGCCGGACAGGGGCAATACGAGCAGTACTTC.

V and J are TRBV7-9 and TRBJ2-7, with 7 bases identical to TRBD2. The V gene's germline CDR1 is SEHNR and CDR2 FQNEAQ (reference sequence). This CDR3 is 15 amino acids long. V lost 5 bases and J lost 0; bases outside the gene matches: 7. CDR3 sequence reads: CASSQTSKNSYEQYF. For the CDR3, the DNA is TGTGCCAGCAGCCAGACTAGCAAAAACTCCTACGAGCAGTACTTC.

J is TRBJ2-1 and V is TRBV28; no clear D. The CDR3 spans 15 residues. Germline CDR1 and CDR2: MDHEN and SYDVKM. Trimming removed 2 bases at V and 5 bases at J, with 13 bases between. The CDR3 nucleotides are TGTGCCAGCAGTTTAGGCAGAAGCGCCAACAATGAGCAGTTCTTC. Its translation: CASSLGRSANNEQFF.

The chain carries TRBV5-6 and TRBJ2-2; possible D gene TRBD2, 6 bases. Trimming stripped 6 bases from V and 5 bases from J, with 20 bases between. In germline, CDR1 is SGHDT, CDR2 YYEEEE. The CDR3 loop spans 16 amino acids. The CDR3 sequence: CASTSVDGSRTGELFF. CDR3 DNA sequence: TGTGCCAGCACCAGTGTAGACGGGAGTAGAACCGGGGAGCTGTTTTTT.

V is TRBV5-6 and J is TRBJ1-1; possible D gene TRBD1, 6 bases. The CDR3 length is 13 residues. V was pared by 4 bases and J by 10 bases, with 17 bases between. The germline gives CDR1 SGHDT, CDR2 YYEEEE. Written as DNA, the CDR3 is TGTGCCAGCAGCCGCGGTGGGGGCGCACTAGCTTTCTTT. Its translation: CASSRGGGALAFF.

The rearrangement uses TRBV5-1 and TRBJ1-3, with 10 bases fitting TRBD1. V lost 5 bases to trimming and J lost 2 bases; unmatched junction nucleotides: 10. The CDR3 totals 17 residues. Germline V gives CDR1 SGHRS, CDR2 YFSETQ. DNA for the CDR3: TGCGCCAGCAGTCACGGGACAGGGGAACTAGCTGGAAACACCATATATTTT. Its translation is CASSHGTGELAGNTIYF.

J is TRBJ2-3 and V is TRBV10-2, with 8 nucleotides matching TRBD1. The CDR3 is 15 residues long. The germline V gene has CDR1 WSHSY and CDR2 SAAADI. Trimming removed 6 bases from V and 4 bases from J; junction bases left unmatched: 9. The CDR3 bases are TGCGCCAGCAGCCAAAGCGGACAGGGTTCAGATACGCAGTATTTT. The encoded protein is CASSQSGQGSDTQYF.

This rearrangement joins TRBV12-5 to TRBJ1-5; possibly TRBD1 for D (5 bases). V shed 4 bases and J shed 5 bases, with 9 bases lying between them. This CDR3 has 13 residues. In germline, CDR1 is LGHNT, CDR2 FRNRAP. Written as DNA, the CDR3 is TGTGCTAGTGGTTCCAAGGGGTATCAGCCCCAGCATTTT. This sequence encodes CASGSKGYQPQHF.